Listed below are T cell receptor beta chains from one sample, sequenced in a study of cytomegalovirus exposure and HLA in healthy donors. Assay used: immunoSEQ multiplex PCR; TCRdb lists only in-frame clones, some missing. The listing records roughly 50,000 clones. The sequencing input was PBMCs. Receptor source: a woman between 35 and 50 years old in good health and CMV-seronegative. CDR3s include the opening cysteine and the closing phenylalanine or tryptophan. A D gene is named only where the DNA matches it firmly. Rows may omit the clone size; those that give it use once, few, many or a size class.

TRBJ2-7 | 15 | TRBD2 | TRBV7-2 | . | CASSSGGLAGKEQYF | TGTGCCAGCAGCTCGGGGGGACTAGCGGGGAAAGAGCAGTACTTC
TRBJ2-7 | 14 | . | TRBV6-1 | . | CASSTGDITHEQYF | TGTGCCAGCAGCACGGGAGACATCACCCACGAGCAGTACTTC
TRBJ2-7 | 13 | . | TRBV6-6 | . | CASSYGGSYEQYF | TGTGCCAGCAGTTACGGCGGATCCTACGAGCAGTACTTC
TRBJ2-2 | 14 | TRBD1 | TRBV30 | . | CAWNRDRGTGELFF | TGTGCCTGGAATCGGGACAGGGGAACCGGGGAGCTGTTTTTT
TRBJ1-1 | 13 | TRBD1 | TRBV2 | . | CASRDRGHTEAFF | TGTGCCAGCAGGGACAGGGGGCACACTGAAGCTTTCTTT
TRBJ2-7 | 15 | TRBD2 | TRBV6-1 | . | CASSRAPGLAKEQYF | TGTGCCAGCAGTAGAGCGCCGGGACTAGCCAAAGAGCAGTACTTC
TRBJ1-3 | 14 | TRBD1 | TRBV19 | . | CASSQTGRGNTIYF | TGTGCCAGTAGTCAGACAGGGCGCGGAAACACCATATATTTT
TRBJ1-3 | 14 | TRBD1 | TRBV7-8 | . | CASSPRQGGDTIYF | TGTGCCAGCAGCCCCAGACAGGGTGGGGACACCATATATTTT
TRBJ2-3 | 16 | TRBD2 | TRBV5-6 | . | CASSSVAGEATDTQYF | TGTGCCAGCAGCTCGGTAGCGGGGGAAGCCACAGATACGCAGTATTTT
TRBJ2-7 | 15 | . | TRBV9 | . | CASSVGLTPGPGQYF | TGTGCCAGCAGCGTAGGTCTCACCCCAGGTCCAGGGCAGTACTTC
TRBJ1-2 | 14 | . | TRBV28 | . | CASRRTARLYGYTF | TGTGCCAGCAGGCGGACAGCGCGCCTATATGGCTACACCTTC
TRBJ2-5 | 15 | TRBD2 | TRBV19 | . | CASSIGGGVRETQYF | TGTGCCAGTAGTATCGGCGGGGGAGTTCGGGAGACCCAGTACTTC
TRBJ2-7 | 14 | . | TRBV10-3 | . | CAISARAGPYEQYF | TGTGCCATCAGTGCCCGCGCGGGCCCCTACGAGCAGTACTTC
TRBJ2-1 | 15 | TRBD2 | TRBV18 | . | CASSQRTSGDNEQFF | TGTGCCAGCTCACAGAGGACTAGCGGTGACAATGAGCAGTTCTTC
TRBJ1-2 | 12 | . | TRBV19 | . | CASEASGDGYTF | TGTGCCAGCGAGGCGTCGGGGGATGGCTACACCTTC
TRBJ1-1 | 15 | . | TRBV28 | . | CASSGDIGLNTEAFF | TGTGCCAGCAGTGGCGACATAGGTCTGAACACTGAAGCTTTCTTT
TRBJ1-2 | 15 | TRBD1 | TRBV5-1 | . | CASSLAGQGDGGYTF | TGCGCCAGCAGCTTGGCGGGACAGGGAGACGGTGGCTACACCTTC
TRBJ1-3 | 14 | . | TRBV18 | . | CASSSEAAGNNIYF | TGTGCCAGCTCGTCCGAGGCGGCTGGAAACAACATATATTTT
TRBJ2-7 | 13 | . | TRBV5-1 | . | CASSADSSYEQYF | TGCGCCAGCAGCGCGGACAGCTCCTACGAGCAGTACTTC
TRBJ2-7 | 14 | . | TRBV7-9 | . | CASSFLETRNEQYF | TGTGCCAGCAGCTTTCTTGAGACTCGAAACGAGCAGTACTTC
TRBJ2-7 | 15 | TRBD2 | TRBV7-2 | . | CASSLGSSGNYEQYF | TGTGCCAGCAGCTTAGGGTCTAGCGGGAACTACGAGCAGTACTTC
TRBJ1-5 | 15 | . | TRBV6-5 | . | CASSYSGASNQPQHF | TGTGCCAGCAGTTACTCAGGGGCAAGCAATCAGCCCCAGCATTTT
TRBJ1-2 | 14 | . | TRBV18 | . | CASSPPGSPYGYTF | TGTGCCAGCTCACCACCGGGCAGCCCCTATGGCTACACCTTC
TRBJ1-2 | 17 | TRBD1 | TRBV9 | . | CASSNGGTGQGLYGYTF | TGTGCCAGCAGCAACGGGGGCACGGGACAGGGTCTCTATGGCTACACCTTC
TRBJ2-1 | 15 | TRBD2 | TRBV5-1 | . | CASSPTSGGAVEQFF | TGCGCCAGCAGCCCGACTAGCGGGGGGGCCGTTGAGCAGTTCTTC
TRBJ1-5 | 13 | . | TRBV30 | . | CAWGPGGNQPQHF | TGTGCCTGGGGCCCAGGGGGCAATCAGCCCCAGCATTTT
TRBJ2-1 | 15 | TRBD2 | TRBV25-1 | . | CASSERTSGGGEQFF | TGTGCCAGCAGTGAACGGACTAGCGGGGGGGGTGAGCAGTTCTTC
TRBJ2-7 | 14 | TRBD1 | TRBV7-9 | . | CASSTGTGSHEQYF | TGTGCCAGCAGCACCGGGACAGGGTCCCACGAGCAGTACTTC
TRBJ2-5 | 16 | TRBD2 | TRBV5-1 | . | CASSLLPGGGGKTQYF | TGCGCCAGCAGCTTGCTGCCGGGAGGCGGGGGGAAGACCCAGTACTTC
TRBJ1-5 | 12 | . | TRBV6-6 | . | CASSQGGQPQHF | TGTGCCAGCAGCCAGGGCGGTCAGCCCCAGCATTTT
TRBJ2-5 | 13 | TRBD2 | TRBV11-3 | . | CASSTSGGETQYF | TGTGCCAGCAGCACTAGCGGGGGAGAGACCCAGTACTTC
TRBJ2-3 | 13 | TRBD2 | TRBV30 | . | CAWTSGGAQTQYF | TGTGCCTGGACTAGCGGGGGGGCTCAGACGCAGTATTTT
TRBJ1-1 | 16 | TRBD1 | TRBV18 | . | CASSPRTGGDNTEAFF | TGTGCCAGCTCACCCCGGACAGGGGGGGATAACACTGAAGCTTTCTTT
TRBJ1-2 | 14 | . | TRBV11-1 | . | CASSPQGQSDGYTF | TGTGCCAGCAGCCCCCAGGGTCAAAGTGATGGCTACACCTTC
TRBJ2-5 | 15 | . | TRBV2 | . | CASSEAGAGGETQYF | TGTGCCAGCAGTGAAGCGGGGGCGGGCGGGGAGACCCAGTACTTC
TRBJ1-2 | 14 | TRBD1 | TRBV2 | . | CAGGQGFANYGYTF | TGTGCCGGAGGACAGGGATTCGCTAACTATGGCTACACCTTC
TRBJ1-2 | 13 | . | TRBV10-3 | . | CAIRDDGNYGYTF | TGTGCCATCAGAGACGACGGGAACTATGGCTACACCTTC
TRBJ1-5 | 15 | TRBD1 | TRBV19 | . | CASSMTDRGSQPQHF | TGTGCCAGTAGTATGACCGACAGGGGAAGCCAGCCCCAGCATTTT
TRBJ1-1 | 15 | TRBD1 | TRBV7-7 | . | CASSPLTGMNTEAFF | TGTGCCAGCAGCCCCCTGACAGGGATGAACACTGAAGCTTTCTTT
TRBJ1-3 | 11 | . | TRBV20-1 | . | CSAEQGYTIYF | TGCAGTGCCGAGCAGGGTTACACCATATATTTT
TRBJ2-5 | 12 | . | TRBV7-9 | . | CASSGDMKTQYF | TGTGCCAGCAGCGGGGACATGAAGACCCAGTACTTC
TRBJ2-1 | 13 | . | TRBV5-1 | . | CASSRTTDNEQFF | TGCGCCAGCAGCCGTACTACGGACAATGAGCAGTTCTTC
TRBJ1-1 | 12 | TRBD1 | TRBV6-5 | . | CASGKGAVGAFF | TGTGCCAGCGGTAAGGGGGCCGTAGGAGCTTTCTTT
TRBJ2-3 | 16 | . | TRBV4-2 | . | CASSQTGLSFPDTQYF | TGTGCCAGCAGCCAAACGGGTCTCTCTTTCCCAGATACGCAGTATTTT
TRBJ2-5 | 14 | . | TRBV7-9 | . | CASSFRTAQETQYF | TGTGCCAGCAGCTTCAGGACAGCACAAGAGACCCAGTACTTC
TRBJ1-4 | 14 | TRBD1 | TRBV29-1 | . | CSAARQGSGEKLFF | TGCAGCGCCGCCCGACAGGGGTCGGGTGAAAAACTGTTTTTT
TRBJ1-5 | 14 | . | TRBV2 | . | CASSFQGIDQPQHF | TGTGCCAGCAGTTTCCAGGGGATCGATCAGCCCCAGCATTTT
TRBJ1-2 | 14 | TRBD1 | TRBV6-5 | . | CASGRTGSLYGYTF | TGTGCCAGCGGGAGGACAGGGAGCCTCTATGGCTACACCTTC
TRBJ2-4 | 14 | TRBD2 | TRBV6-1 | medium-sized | CASRSRLAVNIQYF | TGTGCCAGCAGATCTAGACTAGCGGTAAACATTCAGTACTTC
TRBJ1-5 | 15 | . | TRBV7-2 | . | CASSLVHGNDQPQHF | TGTGCCAGCAGCTTAGTGCACGGGAACGATCAGCCCCAGCATTTT
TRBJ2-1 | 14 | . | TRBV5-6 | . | CASSLDSYDNEQFF | TGTGCCAGCAGCTTGGACAGCTACGACAATGAGCAGTTCTTC
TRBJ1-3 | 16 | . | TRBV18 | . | CASSSTGRGIGNTIYF | TGTGCCAGCTCATCTACAGGCAGGGGCATTGGAAACACCATATATTTT
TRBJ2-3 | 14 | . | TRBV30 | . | CAWTAPRLPDTQYF | TGTGCCTGGACCGCACCCCGACTACCAGATACGCAGTATTTT